The T cell receptor (beta chain) described here comes from a study of T-cell memory formation after mild COVID-19. Regarding the study as a whole: Day 15 to 85 contracting clones showed balanced CD4/CD8; day 15 to 37 expanders favored CD4+.

The germline V and J ends were trimmed by 0 bases and 4 bases, with 12 bases remaining between them. CDR1 is DFQATT, CDR2 SNEGSKA, per germline (reference sequence). The CDR3 sequence is 14 residues long. TCRdb reprocessed the 5' RACE reads with MiXCR, giving one entry per CDR3 protein. The data show under 550,000 distinct CDR3 sequences, with roughly 18% seen just once and 20% to 25% held by the top ten. This clonotype was recorded many times. The antigen is not known. The sample was PBMCs or a T cell subset sorted from them (not recorded which). This sequence was found in a man younger than 35 who had mild COVID-19 (a few samples of this study predate the infection). Cell type and time point are not known. The gene calls are TRBV20-1 and TRBJ1-1, with D possibly being TRBD1 (6 bases). The CDR3 loop is CSARDPDRITEAFF. The CDR3 nucleotides are TGCAGTGCTAGAGATCCGGACAGAATCACTGAAGCTTTCTTT.